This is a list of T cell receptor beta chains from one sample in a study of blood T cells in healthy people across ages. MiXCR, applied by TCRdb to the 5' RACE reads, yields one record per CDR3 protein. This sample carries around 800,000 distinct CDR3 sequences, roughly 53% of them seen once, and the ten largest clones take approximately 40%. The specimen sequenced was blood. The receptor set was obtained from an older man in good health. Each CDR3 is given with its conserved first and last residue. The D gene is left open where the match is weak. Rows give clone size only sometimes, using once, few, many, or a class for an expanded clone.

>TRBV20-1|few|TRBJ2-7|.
CSARGLDRAYEQYF
TGCAGTGCTAGAGGATTGGACAGAGCCTACGAGCAGTACTTC
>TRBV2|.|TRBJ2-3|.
CASSPRGFSTDTQYF
TGTGCCAGCAGCCCTAGGGGTTTCTCCACAGATACGCAGTATTTT
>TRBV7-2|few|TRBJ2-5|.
CASTQVGGETQYF
TGTGCCAGCACACAGGTGGGGGGAGAGACCCAGTACTTC
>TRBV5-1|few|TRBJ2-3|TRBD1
CASSSRGTGSTDTQYF
TGCGCCAGCAGCTCCCGCGGGACAGGAAGCACAGATACGCAGTATTTT
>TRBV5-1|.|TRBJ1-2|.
CASSRTASNYGYTF
TGCGCCAGCAGCAGGACAGCATCTAACTATGGCTACACCTTC
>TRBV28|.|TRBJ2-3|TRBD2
CASSPWTSGRTDTQYF
TGTGCCAGCAGTCCTTGGACTAGCGGACGCACAGATACGCAGTATTTT
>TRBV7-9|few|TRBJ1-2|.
CASSLSGRSYGYTF
TGTGCCAGCAGCTTAAGTGGCAGAAGCTATGGCTACACCTTC
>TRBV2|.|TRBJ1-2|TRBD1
CASSDDTGGGYGYTF
TGTGCCAGCAGTGACGACACAGGGGGCGGCTATGGCTACACCTTC
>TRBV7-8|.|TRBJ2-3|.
CASSEVAEGTDTQYF
TGTGCCAGCAGCGAAGTAGCGGAAGGTACAGATACGCAGTATTTT
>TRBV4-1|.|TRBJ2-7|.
CASSQGLQVSSYGQYF
TGCGCCAGCAGCCAAGGCCTTCAGGTGAGCTCCTACGGGCAGTACTTC
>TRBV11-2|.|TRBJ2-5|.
CASSTLTETQYF
TGTGCCAGCAGTACACTAACAGAGACCCAGTACTTC
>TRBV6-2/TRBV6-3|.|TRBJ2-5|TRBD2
CASSYSIKRGRETQYF
TGTGCCAGCAGTTACTCCATCAAGCGGGGAAGAGAGACCCAGTACTTC
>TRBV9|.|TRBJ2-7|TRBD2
CASSAGLAGEGEYF
TGTGCCAGCAGCGCAGGACTAGCGGGAGAGGGGGAGTACTTC
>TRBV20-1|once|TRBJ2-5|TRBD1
CSAKGQYQETQYF
TGCAGTGCCAAGGGACAGTACCAAGAGACCCAGTACTTC
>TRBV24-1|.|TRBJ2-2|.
CATSDFPGLNTGELFF
TGTGCCACCAGTGATTTCCCAGGGCTGAACACCGGGGAGCTGTTTTTT
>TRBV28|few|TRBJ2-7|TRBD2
CASSLGLAGPLPEQYF
TGTGCCAGCAGTTTGGGGCTAGCGGGACCTCTGCCCGAGCAGTACTTC
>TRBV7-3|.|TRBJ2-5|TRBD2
CASSLMGRLAGTQETQYF
TGTGCCAGCAGCTTAATGGGTCGACTAGCGGGGACGCAAGAGACCCAGTACTTC
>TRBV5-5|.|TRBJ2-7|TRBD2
CASSHSGSFYNEQYF
TGTGCCAGCAGCCATAGCGGGAGCTTTTACAATGAGCAGTACTTC
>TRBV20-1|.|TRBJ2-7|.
CSARGRMGWNEQYF
TGCAGTGCTAGAGGACGGATGGGGTGGAACGAGCAGTACTTC
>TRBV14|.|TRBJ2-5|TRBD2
CASSPGLAGAQETQYF
TGTGCCAGTTCCCCGGGACTAGCGGGCGCCCAAGAGACCCAGTACTTC
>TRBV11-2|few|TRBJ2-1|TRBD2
CASSLERGYNEQFF
TGTGCCAGCAGCTTGGAGCGGGGATACAATGAGCAGTTCTTC
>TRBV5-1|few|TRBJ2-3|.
CASSGGVTDTQYF
TGCGCCAGCAGCGGGGGAGTGACAGATACGCAGTATTTT
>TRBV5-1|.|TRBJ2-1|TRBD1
CASSPGGQGNNEQFF
TGCGCCAGCAGCCCGGGGGGACAGGGGAACAATGAGCAGTTCTTC
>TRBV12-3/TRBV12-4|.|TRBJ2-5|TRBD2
CASSLSSGGAGETQYF
TGTGCCAGCAGTTTAAGTAGCGGGGGGGCCGGAGAGACCCAGTACTTC
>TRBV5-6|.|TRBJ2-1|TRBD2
CASSLQLAGGAGFF
TGTGCCAGCAGCTTACAACTAGCGGGAGGAGCCGGGTTCTTC
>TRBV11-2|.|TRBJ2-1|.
CASSSGEGRDSYNEQFF
TGTGCCAGCAGCTCGGGTGAGGGCAGGGATTCCTACAATGAGCAGTTCTTC
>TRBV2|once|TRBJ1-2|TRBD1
CASLALRDSGCTF
TGTGCCAGCCTCGCACTCCGGGACAGCGGGTGCACCTTC
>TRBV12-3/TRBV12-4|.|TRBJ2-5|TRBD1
CASNQGGGTGGILEQYF
TGTGCCAGCAACCAAGGAGGAGGGACAGGGGGTATCCTAGAGCAGTACTTC
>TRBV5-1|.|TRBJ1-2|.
CASSEDKKGYTF
TGCGCCAGCAGCGAGGACAAGAAGGGCTACACCTTC
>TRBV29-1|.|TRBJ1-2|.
CSVVPGEWAYGYTF
TGCAGCGTTGTCCCCGGTGAATGGGCCTATGGCTACACCTTC
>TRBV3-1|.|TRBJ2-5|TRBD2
CASSQVTGRGETQYF
TGTGCCAGCAGCCAAGTTACCGGGAGGGGGGAGACCCAGTACTTC
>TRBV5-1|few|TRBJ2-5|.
CASSGDQGAGETQYF
TGCGCCAGCAGCGGCGACCAGGGAGCCGGAGAGACCCAGTACTTC
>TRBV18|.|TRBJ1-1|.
CASSPQGPVGAFF
TGTGCCAGCTCACCGCAGGGTCCGGTTGGAGCTTTCTTT
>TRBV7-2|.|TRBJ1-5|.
CASSLGAGPNQPQHF
TGTGCCAGCAGCCTTGGGGCGGGGCCCAATCAGCCCCAGCATTTT
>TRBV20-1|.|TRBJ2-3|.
CSARNPATDTQYF
TGCAGTGCTAGGAACCCGGCCACAGATACGCAGTATTTT
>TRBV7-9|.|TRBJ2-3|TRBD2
CASSIGLAAGTDTQYF
TGTGCCAGCAGCATCGGACTAGCAGCTGGCACAGATACGCAGTATTTT
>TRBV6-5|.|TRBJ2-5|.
CASSRSAEETQYF
TGTGCCAGCAGTCGATCGGCGGAAGAGACCCAGTACTTC
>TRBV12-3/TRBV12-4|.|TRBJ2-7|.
CASSYDIYEQYF
TGTGCCAGCAGTTACGACATCTACGAGCAGTACTTC
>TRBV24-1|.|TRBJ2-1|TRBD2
CATSEAGLAGLGEQFF
TGTGCCACCAGTGAGGCGGGACTAGCGGGACTCGGTGAGCAGTTCTTC
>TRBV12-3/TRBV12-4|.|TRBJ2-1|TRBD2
CASSPRPGGDNEQFF
TGTGCCAGCAGTCCCCGTCCGGGAGGGGACAATGAGCAGTTCTTC
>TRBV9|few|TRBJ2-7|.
CASSVGVSASYEQYF
TGTGCCAGCAGCGTAGGGGTTAGCGCCTCCTACGAGCAGTACTTC
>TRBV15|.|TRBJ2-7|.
CATSWEQGMRSGEQYF
TGTGCCACCAGCTGGGAGCAAGGAATGAGATCGGGCGAGCAGTACTTC
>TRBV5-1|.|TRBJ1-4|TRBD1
CASSLKQGDEKLFF
TGCGCCAGCAGCTTGAAACAGGGGGATGAAAAACTGTTTTTT
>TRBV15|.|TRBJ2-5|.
CATDTGYQETQYF
TGTGCCACCGATACGGGGTACCAAGAGACCCAGTACTTC
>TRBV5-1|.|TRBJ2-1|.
CASSLPPQTSRYNEQFF
TGCGCCAGCAGCTTGCCTCCCCAGACTTCAAGATACAATGAGCAGTTCTTC
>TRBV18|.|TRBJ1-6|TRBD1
CASAPTGDSPLHF
TGTGCCAGCGCACCCACAGGGGACTCACCCCTCCACTTT
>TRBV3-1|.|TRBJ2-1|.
CASSQVREQFF
TGTGCCAGCAGCCAAGTCCGGGAGCAGTTCTTC
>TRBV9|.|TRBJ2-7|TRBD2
CASSVEGSAGGQYF
TGTGCCAGCAGCGTAGAGGGATCGGCGGGAGGTCAGTACTTC
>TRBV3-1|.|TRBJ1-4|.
CASSWQGRVSERLFF
TGTGCCAGCAGCTGGCAGGGGAGGGTGTCTGAAAGACTGTTTTTT
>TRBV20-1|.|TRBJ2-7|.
CSASPAVWSYEQYF
TGCAGTGCCTCGCCAGCGGTTTGGTCCTACGAGCAGTACTTC
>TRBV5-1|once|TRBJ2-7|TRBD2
CASSVGLARGPAHYEQYF
TGCGCCAGCAGCGTCGGACTAGCGAGAGGGCCGGCCCACTACGAGCAGTACTTC
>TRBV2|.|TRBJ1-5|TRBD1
CASSWDRYQPQHF
TGTGCCAGCAGTTGGGACAGATATCAGCCCCAGCATTTT
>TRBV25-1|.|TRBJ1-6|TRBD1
CASSSPGQGASPLHF
TGTGCCAGCAGCTCACCGGGACAGGGGGCTTCACCCCTCCACTTT
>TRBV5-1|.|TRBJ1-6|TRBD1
CANSLNRGSPLHF
TGCGCCAACAGCTTGAACAGGGGATCACCCCTCCACTTT
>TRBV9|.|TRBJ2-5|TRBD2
CASSVGLREGTYNEQYF
TGTGCCAGCAGCGTAGGTCTACGGGAGGGGACCTACAATGAGCAGTACTTC